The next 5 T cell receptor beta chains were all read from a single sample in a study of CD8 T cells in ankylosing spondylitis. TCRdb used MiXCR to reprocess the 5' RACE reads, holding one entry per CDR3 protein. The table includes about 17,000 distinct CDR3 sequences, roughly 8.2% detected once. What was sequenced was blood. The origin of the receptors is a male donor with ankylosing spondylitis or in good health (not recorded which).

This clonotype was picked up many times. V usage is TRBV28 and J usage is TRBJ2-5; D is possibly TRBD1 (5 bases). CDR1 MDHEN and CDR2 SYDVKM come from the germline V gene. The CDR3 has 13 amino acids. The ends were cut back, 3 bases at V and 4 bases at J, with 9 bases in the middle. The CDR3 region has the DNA TGTGCCAGCAGTTTCTGGCAGGGAGAGACCCAGTACTTC. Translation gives CASSFWQGETQYF.

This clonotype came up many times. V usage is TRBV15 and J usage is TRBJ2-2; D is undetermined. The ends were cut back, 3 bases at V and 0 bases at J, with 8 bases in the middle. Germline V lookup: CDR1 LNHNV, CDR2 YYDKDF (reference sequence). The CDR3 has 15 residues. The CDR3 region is CATSSQPANTGELFF. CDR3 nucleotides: TGTGCCACCAGCAGCCAGCCAGCGAACACCGGGGAGCTGTTTTTT.

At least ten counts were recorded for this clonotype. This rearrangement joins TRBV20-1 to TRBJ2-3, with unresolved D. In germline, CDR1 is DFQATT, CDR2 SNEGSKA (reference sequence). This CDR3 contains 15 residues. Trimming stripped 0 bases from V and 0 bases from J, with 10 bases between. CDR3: CSARDEPSSTDTQYF. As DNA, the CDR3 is TGCAGTGCTAGAGACGAGCCTTCTAGCACAGATACGCAGTATTTT.

The CDR3 reads CASKSGVWANVLTF. DNA for the CDR3: TGTGCCAGCAAATCCGGAGTCTGGGCCAACGTCCTGACTTTC. The chain combines TRBV12-3 or TRBV12-4 with TRBJ2-6; D is uncertain. Trimming pared 7 bases from V and 5 bases from J, leaving 12 bases between. The CDR3 has 14 residues.

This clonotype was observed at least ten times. CDR3 amino acids: CASSAPGTGGTVENIQYF. Here the CDR3 DNA reads TGTGCCAGCAGCGCCCCCGGGACAGGGGGCACTGTGGAAAACATTCAGTACTTC. The rearrangement uses TRBV7-2 and TRBJ2-4; 12 bases map to TRBD1. Germline V gene lookup returns CDR1 SGHTA and CDR2 FQGNSA. Germline trimming cut 5 bases from V and 5 bases from J; bases unmatched to any gene: 13. This CDR3 is 18 amino acids long.